This is a list of T cell receptor beta chains from one sample in a study of blood T cell repertoires in COVID-19. Libraries were prepared by immunoSEQ multiplex PCR; TCRdb keeps only in-frame clonotypes and omits some of them. The table shows about 360,000 clones, with 80% to 90% occurring only once. Sequenced sample: PBMCs or T cells enriched from blood (not recorded which). The receptors were gathered from a man aged 40-49 years in a cohort exposed to, infected with or recovered from COVID-19 (not recorded which). The CDR3 runs from the conserved cysteine through the conserved F or W. Fields, in order: clone size, J gene, D gene, CDR3 length, V gene, CDR3 DNA, CDR3 protein. A D gene is named only where the DNA matches it firmly. The size field is filled for only some rows; it gives once, few, many or a size class.

clone_size: .; j_call: TRBJ2-3; d_call: TRBD2; cdr3_length: 15; v_call: TRBV9; cdr3_nt: TGTGCCAGCAGCGTAGCGCGGGAGAATACAGATACGCAGTATTTT; cdr3_aa: CASSVARENTDTQYF
clone_size: .; j_call: TRBJ2-1; d_call: TRBD2; cdr3_length: 16; v_call: TRBV5-4; cdr3_nt: TGTGCCAGCAGCTTGGTGACTAGCGGGAGTGGTGGTGAGCAGTTCTTC; cdr3_aa: CASSLVTSGSGGEQFF
clone_size: once; j_call: TRBJ2-5; d_call: .; cdr3_length: 13; v_call: TRBV3-1/TRBV3-2; cdr3_nt: TGTGCCAGCAGCCAAGCGGGAGAAGAGACCCAGTACTTC; cdr3_aa: CASSQAGEETQYF
clone_size: .; j_call: TRBJ1-6; d_call: .; cdr3_length: 13; v_call: TRBV11-2; cdr3_nt: TGTGCCAGCAGCTTAGACCTTTCGGGGGCCCTCCACTTT; cdr3_aa: CASSLDLSGALHF
clone_size: .; j_call: TRBJ2-4; d_call: .; cdr3_length: 14; v_call: TRBV3-1/TRBV3-2; cdr3_nt: TGTGCCAGCAGCCAAGTACAGGCCCAAAACATTCAGTACTTC; cdr3_aa: CASSQVQAQNIQYF
clone_size: .; j_call: TRBJ1-6; d_call: .; cdr3_length: 16; v_call: TRBV14; cdr3_nt: TGTGCCAGCAGCCAATCCCGAGGCTCCTATAATTCACCCCTCCACTTT; cdr3_aa: CASSQSRGSYNSPLHF
clone_size: .; j_call: TRBJ2-7; d_call: TRBD1; cdr3_length: 13; v_call: TRBV5-5; cdr3_nt: TGTGCCAGCGGGAGACAGGGAGTCAACGAGCAGTACTTC; cdr3_aa: CASGRQGVNEQYF
clone_size: .; j_call: TRBJ2-1; d_call: .; cdr3_length: 12; v_call: TRBV27; cdr3_nt: TGTGCCAGCAGTAGGGGGTACAATGAGCAGTTCTTC; cdr3_aa: CASSRGYNEQFF
clone_size: .; j_call: TRBJ2-7; d_call: .; cdr3_length: 18; v_call: TRBV4-1; cdr3_nt: TGCGCCAGCAGCCAAGTCGCCCGCGGCGGGGTCTTGGGCTACGAGCAGTACTTC; cdr3_aa: CASSQVARGGVLGYEQYF
clone_size: .; j_call: TRBJ2-3; d_call: .; cdr3_length: 12; v_call: TRBV6-4; cdr3_nt: TGTGCCAGCAGTGACTCGGGCGATACGCAGTATTTT; cdr3_aa: CASSDSGDTQYF
clone_size: .; j_call: TRBJ2-2; d_call: TRBD2; cdr3_length: 16; v_call: TRBV9; cdr3_nt: TGTGCCAGCGGAGATCCGAGCGGGAGGGACACCGGGGAGCTGTTTTTT; cdr3_aa: CASGDPSGRDTGELFF
clone_size: .; j_call: TRBJ2-3; d_call: TRBD2; cdr3_length: 17; v_call: TRBV18; cdr3_nt: TGTGCCAGCTCACCAGGTCCTAGCGGGAGTGAGGCAGATACGCAGTATTTT; cdr3_aa: CASSPGPSGSEADTQYF
clone_size: .; j_call: TRBJ1-1; d_call: .; cdr3_length: 15; v_call: TRBV28; cdr3_nt: TGTGCCAGCAGTGTTACAGGGTTAGGGAACACTGAAGCTTTCTTT; cdr3_aa: CASSVTGLGNTEAFF
clone_size: few; j_call: TRBJ1-4; d_call: .; cdr3_length: 13; v_call: TRBV2; cdr3_nt: TGTGCCAGCAACCGGGAAAGGGGGGAAAAACTGTTTTTT; cdr3_aa: CASNRERGEKLFF
clone_size: once; j_call: TRBJ2-1; d_call: TRBD2; cdr3_length: 16; v_call: TRBV4-2; cdr3_nt: TGTGCCAGCAGCCAAGCTCTAGCGGGAGGGATAAATGAGCAGTTCTTC; cdr3_aa: CASSQALAGGINEQFF
clone_size: many; j_call: TRBJ2-1; d_call: TRBD2; cdr3_length: 15; v_call: TRBV27; cdr3_nt: TGTGCCAGCAGTCCCTTAGCGGGAGGCGGAGATGAGCAGTTCTTC; cdr3_aa: CASSPLAGGGDEQFF